These 13 T cell receptor beta chains were all obtained from the same sample, sequenced in a study of T cell repertoires in cytomegalovirus infection. TCRdb itself ran the reads through MiXCR, one entry per CDR3 protein. The sample has some 700,000 distinct CDR3 sequences, around a third seen once; the top ten hold 18%. These TCRs are of unknown antigen specificity. The material was cultured PBMCs, obtained from culture after CMV antigen stimulation. The origin of the receptors is a human donor in good health (CMV status not recorded). Some clones in this sample may be carry-over from other donors' samples.

The chain links TRBV5-5 to TRBJ2-1, with 9 positions matching TRBD2. The junction had 8 bases not matched to a gene; V was cut back by 4 bases and J by 6 bases. CDR3 length: 15 residues. Germline-derived CDR1 and CDR2 are SGHKS and YYEKEE (reference sequence). CDR3 sequence: CASSLAGPTGNEQFF. Here the CDR3 DNA reads TGTGCCAGCAGCCTAGCGGGACCAACCGGCAATGAGCAGTTCTTC.

There are many counts of this clonotype. The CDR3 protein is CASGLELIRETQYF. The CDR3 DNA reads TGTGCTAGTGGTTTGGAATTAATCAGAGAGACCCAGTACTTC. The rearrangement joins TRBV12-5 to TRBJ2-5; D gene unclear. Trimming left V 1 base short and J 4 bases short, with 10 bases between. This CDR3 contains 14 residues. Germline V lookup: CDR1 LGHNT, CDR2 FRNRAP. Full variable domain (rest looked up from reference TRBV12-5 and TRBJ2-5): DARVTQTPRHKVTEMGQEVTMRCQPILGHNTVFWYRQTMMQGLELLAYFRNRAPLDDSGMPKDRFSAEMPDATLATLKIQPSEPRDSAVYFCASGLELIRETQYFGPGTRLLVL.

The chain has TRBV14 and TRBJ2-1; the D gene is possibly TRBD1 (5 bases). The CDR3 loop spans 17 amino acids. Trimming left V 1 base short and J 5 bases short, with 18 bases between. Germline V gene sequence: CDR1 SGHDN, CDR2 FVKESK. DNA of the CDR3: TGTGCCAGCAGCCAAGGGATTGGACAAAGCTACAACAATGAGCAGTTCTTC. Translated: CASSQGIGQSYNNEQFF.

This clonotype has a handful of counts. The chain recombines TRBV7-9 with TRBJ2-1, with D perhaps matching TRBD2 (6 bases). V was shortened by 2 bases and J by 7 bases, with 9 bases between the two germline ends. Germline V gene sequence: CDR1 SEHNR, CDR2 FQNEAQ (reference sequence). CDR3 size: 13 residues. The CDR3 sequence: CASSLLRENEQFF. The CDR3 nucleotides are TGTGCCAGCAGCTTACTCCGGGAGAATGAGCAGTTCTTC.

This clonotype was observed a handful of times. V and J are TRBV9 and TRBJ2-1; D gene uncertain. Germline V gene lookup returns CDR1 SGDLS and CDR2 YYNGEE. Trimming removed 2 bases at V and 5 bases at J, with 8 bases between. The CDR3 is made up of 13 amino acids. The CDR3 sequence is CASSVSNHNEQFF. CDR3 nucleotides: TGTGCCAGCAGCGTTTCTAATCACAATGAGCAGTTCTTC.

This rearrangement joins TRBV7-2 to TRBJ2-1; D tentatively fits TRBD1 or TRBD2 (5 bases each). The CDR3 covers 14 residues. Germline CDR1 is SGHTA and CDR2 is FQGNSA. The V end was cut by 3 bases, the J end by 8 bases, with 14 bases between. The CDR3 reads CASSFGALSDEQFF. CDR3 coding DNA: TGTGCCAGCAGCTTCGGGGCACTATCCGATGAGCAGTTCTTC.

With regard to this clonotype: Since a much larger clone is just one base distant, this may be a read error. This chain links TRBV7-2 with TRBJ1-2; tentative D call: TRBD1 (5 bases). The germline V and J ends were trimmed by 5 bases and 4 bases, with 17 bases remaining between them. The CDR3 runs 15 residues. In germline, CDR1 is SGHTA, CDR2 FQGNSA. CDR3 nucleotide sequence: TGTGCCAGCAGCCCAGGGAAAGGCAACTTCTATGGCTACACCTTC. This sequence encodes CASSPGKGNFYGYTF.

The chain recombines TRBV6-1 with TRBJ2-7, with a tentative D call TRBD2 (5 bases). Trimming removed 11 bases at V and 1 base at J, with 12 bases between. The CDR3 is 12 residues long. Per the germline V gene, CDR1 is MNHNS and CDR2 is SASEGT. CDR3 coding DNA: TGTGCCTGTGCCGAGGGATCCTACGAGCAGTACTTC. It encodes CACAEGSYEQYF.

There are a few counts of this clonotype. The chain carries TRBV4-1 and TRBJ1-2, with D possibly being TRBD1 (6 bases). CDR1 is MGHRA and CDR2 is YSYEKL in the germline V gene. The CDR3 loop spans 16 amino acids. V was clipped by 2 bases and J by 2 bases, with 15 bases between them. Here the CDR3 reads CASSQPTGQSNYGYTF. The CDR3 DNA is TGCGCCAGCAGCCAACCCACCGGACAGTCGAACTATGGCTACACCTTC.

This clonotype was counted a few times. This chain connects TRBV6-2 or TRBV6-3 to TRBJ1-6; D perhaps matches TRBD1 (6 bases). Trimming removed 2 bases from V and 2 bases from J, with 10 bases in between. The length of the CDR3 is 16 residues. In germline, CDR1 is MNHEY, CDR2 SVGEGT. The DNA of the CDR3 is TGTGCCAGCAGTTACGAACAGGGCGCCTATAATTCACCCCTCCACTTT. Translating gives CASSYEQGAYNSPLHF.

This clonotype was counted only a few times. The chain carries TRBV2 and TRBJ2-3; possible D gene TRBD2, 5 bases. The CDR3 consists of 15 residues. Germline V gene lookup returns CDR1 SNHLY and CDR2 FYNNEI. Trimming cost V 7 bases and J 0 bases, with 14 bases left between them. The CDR3 nucleotides are TGTGCCAGCATACGGGAAATAGCGAGCACAGATACGCAGTATTTT. This codes for CASIREIASTDTQYF.

The rearrangement uses TRBV28 and TRBJ1-1; possible D gene TRBD1, 5 bases. This CDR3 has 16 amino acids. Trimming pared 1 base from V and 3 bases from J, leaving 15 bases between. Germline assignment: CDR1 MDHEN and CDR2 SYDVKM. The CDR3 DNA follows: TGTGCCAGCAGTTTATTAGTCTGGGGCAGACACACTGAAGCTTTCTTT. Amino acid sequence: CASSLLVWGRHTEAFF.

J is TRBJ2-5 and V is TRBV27; 7 bases match TRBD2. V lost 5 bases and J lost 7; bases outside the gene matches: 10. This CDR3 is 14 amino acids long. CDR1 and CDR2 from the germline V gene are MNHEY and SMNVEV (reference sequence). The DNA for the CDR3 is TGTGCCAGCAGTCCAACCGGGACTAAAGGGACCCAGTACTTC. Its protein product is CASSPTGTKGTQYF.